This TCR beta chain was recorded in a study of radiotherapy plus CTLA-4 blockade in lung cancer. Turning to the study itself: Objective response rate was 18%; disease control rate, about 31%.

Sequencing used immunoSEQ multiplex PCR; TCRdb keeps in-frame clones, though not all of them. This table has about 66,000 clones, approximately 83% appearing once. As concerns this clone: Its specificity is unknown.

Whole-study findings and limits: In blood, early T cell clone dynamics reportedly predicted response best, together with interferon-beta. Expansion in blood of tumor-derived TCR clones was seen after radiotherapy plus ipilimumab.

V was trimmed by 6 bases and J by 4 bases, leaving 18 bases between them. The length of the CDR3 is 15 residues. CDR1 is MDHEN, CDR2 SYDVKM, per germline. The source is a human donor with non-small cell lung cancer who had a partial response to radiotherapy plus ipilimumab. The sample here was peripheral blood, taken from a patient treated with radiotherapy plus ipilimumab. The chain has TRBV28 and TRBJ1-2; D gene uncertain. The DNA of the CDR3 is TGTGCCAGCAGCTCCCCCAGCGACCTTGGCTATGGCTACACCTTC. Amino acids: CASSSPSDLGYGYTF.